This T cell receptor beta chain was sequenced for a study of control samples from healthy donors and cancer patients. The germline gives CDR1 KGHDR, CDR2 SFDVKD. The CDR3 has 16 residues. Trimming removed 8 bases from V and 2 bases from J; junction bases left unmatched: 11. The table came from immunoSEQ multiplex PCR; TCRdb's copy has only in-frame clones and leaves some out. The data contain some 100,000 clones, around 88% of them singletons. Sequencing was carried out using blood. This chain connects TRBV24-1 to TRBJ1-3, with TRBD1 matching 7 bases. This TCR came from a man aged 25 to 40 in good health. CDR3 region: CATTPRRGTAGNTIYF. In DNA, the CDR3 is TGTGCCACCACCCCTCGACGGGGGACAGCTGGAAACACCATATATTTT.